This T cell receptor beta chain was obtained from a study of T-cell memory formation after mild COVID-19. Turning to the study itself: Clusters were largely donor specific. Whole-study findings and limits: A balance of CD4 and CD8 characterized clones contracting day 15 to 85, whereas later expanders leaned CD4+. Memory cells collected pre-infection included some clones that later responded, suggesting cross-reactive memory joined.

Constant-segment primers and 5'RACE yielded cDNA libraries for TCR alpha and TCR beta, each carrying sample barcodes and UMIs. MiXCR was run by TCRdb on the 5' RACE reads, yielding one entry per CDR3 protein. The sample yields around 300,000 distinct CDR3 sequences, 12% to 15% seen once. About this clonotype itself: Its specificity is unknown.

Sequenced material: PBMCs or a T cell subset sorted from them (not recorded which). This sequence was found in a man younger than 30 who had mild COVID-19 (a few samples of this study predate the infection). Cell type and time point are not known.

The CDR3 reads CASSQDGGAPNYGYTF. CDR3 in DNA: TGCGCCAGCAGCCAAGACGGGGGGGCTCCTAACTATGGCTACACCTTC. The J gene is TRBJ1-2, the V gene TRBV4-3, with D possibly matching TRBD1 (6 bases). The germline gives CDR1 LGHNA, CDR2 YSLEER. Between the trimmed V and J ends, which lost 0 bases and 0 bases, there was a span of 11 bases. CDR3 length equals 16 residues.